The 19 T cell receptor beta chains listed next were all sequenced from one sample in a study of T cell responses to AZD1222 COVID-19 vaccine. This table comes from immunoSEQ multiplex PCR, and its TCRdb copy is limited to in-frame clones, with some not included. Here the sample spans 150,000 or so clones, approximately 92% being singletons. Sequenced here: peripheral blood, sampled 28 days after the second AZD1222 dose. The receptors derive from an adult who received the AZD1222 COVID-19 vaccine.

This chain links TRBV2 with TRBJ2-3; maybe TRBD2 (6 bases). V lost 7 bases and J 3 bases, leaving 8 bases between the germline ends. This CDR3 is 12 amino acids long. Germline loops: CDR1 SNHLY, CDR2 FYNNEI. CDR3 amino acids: CASTRGTDTQYF. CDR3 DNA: TGTGCCAGCACTCGGGGGACAGATACGCAGTATTTT.

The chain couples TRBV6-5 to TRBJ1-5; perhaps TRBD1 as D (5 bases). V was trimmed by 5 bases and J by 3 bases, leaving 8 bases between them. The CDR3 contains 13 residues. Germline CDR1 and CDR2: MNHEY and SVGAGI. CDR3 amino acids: CASSTGLNQPQHF. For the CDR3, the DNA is TGTGCCAGCAGTACGGGGCTCAATCAGCCCCAGCATTTT.

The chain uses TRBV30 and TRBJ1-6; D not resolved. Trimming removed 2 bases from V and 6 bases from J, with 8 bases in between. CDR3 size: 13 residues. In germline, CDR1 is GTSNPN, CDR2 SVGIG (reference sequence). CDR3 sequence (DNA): TGTGCCTGGAGTAAGGGCCCTAATTCACCCCTCCACTTT. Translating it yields CAWSKGPNSPLHF.

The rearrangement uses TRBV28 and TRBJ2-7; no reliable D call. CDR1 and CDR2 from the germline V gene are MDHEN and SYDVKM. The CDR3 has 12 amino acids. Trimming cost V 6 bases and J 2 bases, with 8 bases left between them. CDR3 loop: CASRTSTYEQYF. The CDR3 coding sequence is TGTGCCAGCAGGACCTCGACCTACGAGCAGTACTTC.

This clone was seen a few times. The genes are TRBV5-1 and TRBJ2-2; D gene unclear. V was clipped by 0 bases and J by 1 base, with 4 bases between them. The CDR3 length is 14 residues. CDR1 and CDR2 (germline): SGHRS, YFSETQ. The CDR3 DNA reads TGCGCCAGCAGCTTGGAACGGAACACCGGGGAGCTGTTTTTT. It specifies CASSLERNTGELFF.

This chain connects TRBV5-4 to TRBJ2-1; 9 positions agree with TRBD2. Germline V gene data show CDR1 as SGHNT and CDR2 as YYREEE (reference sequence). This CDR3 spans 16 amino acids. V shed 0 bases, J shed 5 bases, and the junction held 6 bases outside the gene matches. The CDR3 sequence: CASSLEASGKNNEQFF. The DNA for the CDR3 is TGTGCCAGCAGCTTGGAGGCTAGCGGGAAGAACAATGAGCAGTTCTTC.

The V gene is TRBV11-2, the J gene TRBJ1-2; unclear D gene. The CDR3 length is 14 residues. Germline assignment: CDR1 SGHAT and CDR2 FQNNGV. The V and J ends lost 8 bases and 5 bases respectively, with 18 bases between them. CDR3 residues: CASGPGGGKYGYTF. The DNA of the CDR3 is TGTGCCAGCGGCCCGGGCGGCGGGAAATATGGCTACACCTTC.

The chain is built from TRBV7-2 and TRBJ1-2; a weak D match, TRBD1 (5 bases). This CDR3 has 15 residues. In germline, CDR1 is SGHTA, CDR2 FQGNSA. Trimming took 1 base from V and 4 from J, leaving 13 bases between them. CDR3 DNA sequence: TGTGCCAGCAGCTTAGTGGAACGGGGGTCCTATGGCTACACCTTC. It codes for CASSLVERGSYGYTF.

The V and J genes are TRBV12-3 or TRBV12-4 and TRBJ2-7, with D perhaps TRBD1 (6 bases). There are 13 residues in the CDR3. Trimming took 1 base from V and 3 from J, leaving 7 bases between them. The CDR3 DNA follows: TGTGCCAGCAGTTTAGTACAGGGCTACGAGCAGTACTTC. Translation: CASSLVQGYEQYF.

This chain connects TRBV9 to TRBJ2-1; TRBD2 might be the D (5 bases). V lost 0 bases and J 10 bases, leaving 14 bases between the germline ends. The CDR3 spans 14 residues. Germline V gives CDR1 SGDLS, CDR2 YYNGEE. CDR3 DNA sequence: TGTGCCAGCAGCGTAGTGGACTCCACACGGGAGCAGTTCTTC. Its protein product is CASSVVDSTREQFF.

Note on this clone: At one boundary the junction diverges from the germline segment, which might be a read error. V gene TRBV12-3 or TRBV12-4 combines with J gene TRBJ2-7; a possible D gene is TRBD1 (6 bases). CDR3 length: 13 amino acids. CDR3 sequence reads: CVSTRDTSYEQYF. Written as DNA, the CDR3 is TGTGTCAGCACCCGGGACACTTCCTACGAGCAGTACTTC.

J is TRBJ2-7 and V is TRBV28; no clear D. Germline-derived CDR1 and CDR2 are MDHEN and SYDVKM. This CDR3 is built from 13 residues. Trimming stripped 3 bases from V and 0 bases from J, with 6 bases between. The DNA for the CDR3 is TGTGCCAGCAGTTTGGGCCGCTCCTACGAGCAGTACTTC. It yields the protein CASSLGRSYEQYF.

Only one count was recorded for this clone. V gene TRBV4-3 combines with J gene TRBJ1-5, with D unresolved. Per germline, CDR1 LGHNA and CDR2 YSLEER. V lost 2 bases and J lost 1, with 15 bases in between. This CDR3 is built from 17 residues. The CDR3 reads CASSQRYPLQSNQPQHF. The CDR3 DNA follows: TGCGCCAGCAGCCAACGATACCCCCTTCAGAGCAATCAGCCCCAGCATTTT.

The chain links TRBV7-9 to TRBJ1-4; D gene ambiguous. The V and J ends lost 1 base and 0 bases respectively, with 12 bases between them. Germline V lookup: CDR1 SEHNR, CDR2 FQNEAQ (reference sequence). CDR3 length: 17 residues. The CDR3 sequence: CASSLGRVGATNEKLFF. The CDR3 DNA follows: TGTGCCAGCAGCTTAGGGCGGGTCGGGGCAACTAATGAAAAACTGTTTTTT.

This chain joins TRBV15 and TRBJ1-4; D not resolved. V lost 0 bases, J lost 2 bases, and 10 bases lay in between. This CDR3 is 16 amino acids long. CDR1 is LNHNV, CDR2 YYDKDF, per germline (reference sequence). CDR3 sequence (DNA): TGTGCCACCAGCAGAGAAAGGAGATCGACTAATGAAAAACTGTTTTTT. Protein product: CATSRERRSTNEKLFF.

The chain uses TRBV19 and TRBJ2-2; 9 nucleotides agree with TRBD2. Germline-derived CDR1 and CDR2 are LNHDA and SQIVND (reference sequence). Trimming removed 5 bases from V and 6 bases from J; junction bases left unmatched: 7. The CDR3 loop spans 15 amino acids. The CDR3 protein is CASSDSGSWAGELFF. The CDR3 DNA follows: TGTGCCAGTAGTGATAGCGGGAGCTGGGCCGGGGAGCTGTTTTTT.

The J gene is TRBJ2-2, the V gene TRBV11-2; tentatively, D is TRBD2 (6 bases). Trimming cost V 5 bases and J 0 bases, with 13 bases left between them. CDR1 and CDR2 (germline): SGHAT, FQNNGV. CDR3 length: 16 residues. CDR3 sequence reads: CASSPGLKTNTGELFF. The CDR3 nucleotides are TGTGCCAGCAGCCCGGGACTGAAGACGAACACCGGGGAGCTGTTTTTT.

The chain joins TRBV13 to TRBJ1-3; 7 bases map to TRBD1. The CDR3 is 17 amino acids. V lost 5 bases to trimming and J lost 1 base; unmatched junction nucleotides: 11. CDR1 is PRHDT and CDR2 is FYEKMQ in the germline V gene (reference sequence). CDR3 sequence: CASSPPVQGLSGNTIYF. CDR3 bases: TGTGCCAGCAGCCCCCCTGTACAGGGGTTATCTGGAAACACCATATATTTT. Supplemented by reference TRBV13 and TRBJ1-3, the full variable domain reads AAGVIQSPRHLIKEKRETATLKCYPIPRHDTVYWYQQGPGQDPQFLISFYEKMQSDKGSIPDRFSAQQFSDYHSELNMSSLELGDSALYFCASSPPVQGLSGNTIYFGEGSWLTVV.

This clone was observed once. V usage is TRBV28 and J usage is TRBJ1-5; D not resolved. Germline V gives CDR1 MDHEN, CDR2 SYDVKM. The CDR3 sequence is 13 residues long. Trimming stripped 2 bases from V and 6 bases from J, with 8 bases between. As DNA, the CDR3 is TGTGCCAGCAGTTTAACGGCGAGTCAGCCCCAGCATTTT. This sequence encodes CASSLTASQPQHF.